The 23 T cell receptor beta chains below all came from one sample that was sequenced in a study of blood T cell repertoires in COVID-19. Profiled with immunoSEQ multiplex PCR; TCRdb holds only in-frame clones, not every one. The table includes a few hundred thousand clones, roughly 90% detected once. The sample consisted of PBMCs or T cells enriched from blood (not recorded which). Source of these receptors: a woman aged 25 to 39 who had recovered from COVID-19.

V usage is TRBV5-6 and J usage is TRBJ2-1; 10 nucleotides agree with TRBD2. Unmatched junction bases numbered 11, after V lost 2 bases and J lost 9 bases. CDR3 size: 16 residues. Germline CDR1 is SGHDT and CDR2 is YYEEEE. Written as DNA, the CDR3 is TGTGCCAGCAGCTTTGGTAGCGGGGGGCCCCGGGGTGAGCAGTTCTTC. Translation: CASSFGSGGPRGEQFF.

In DNA form, the CDR3 reads TGTGCCAGCGCTGAAATACAGGTCTATGGCTACACCTTC. It yields the protein CASAEIQVYGYTF. This chain links TRBV6-5 with TRBJ1-2; possibly TRBD1 for D (5 bases). V lost 8 bases and J lost 4, with 14 bases in between. CDR3 length equals 13 residues. From germline, CDR1 is MNHEY and CDR2 SVGAGI.

In its sample, this clone was seen a few times. V and J are TRBV28 and TRBJ1-4, with TRBD1 identical over 9 bases. The germline CDR1 and CDR2 sequences are MDHEN and SYDVKM. Trimming at V came to 4 bases and at J to 6 bases, leaving 6 bases not matched to a gene. CDR3 length: 15 amino acids. CDR3 sequence reads: CASSSHRGRDEKLFF. CDR3 sequence (DNA): TGTGCCAGCAGTTCCCACAGGGGGCGGGATGAAAAACTGTTTTTT.

The chain couples TRBV30 to TRBJ2-7, with TRBD2 matching 13 bases. The length of the CDR3 is 15 residues. The V gene end was trimmed by 8 bases and the J gene end by 4 bases; junction bases not matched to a gene: 11. Germline V gives CDR1 GTSNPN, CDR2 SVGIG (reference sequence). In DNA form, the CDR3 reads TGTGCCGGAGCCGGACTAGCGGGGGTCCTTTACGAGCAGTACTTC. Its translation: CAGAGLAGVLYEQYF.

V usage is TRBV9 and J usage is TRBJ2-7; 7 bases are a match to TRBD1. Germline CDR1 is SGDLS and CDR2 is YYNGEE. V lost 4 bases, J lost 2 bases, and 6 bases stayed unmatched. The CDR3 loop spans 14 amino acids. The CDR3 is CASSSGQATYEQYF. The CDR3 DNA is TGTGCCAGCAGCTCTGGACAGGCCACCTACGAGCAGTACTTC.

The V gene is TRBV2, the J gene TRBJ2-1; no definite D call. Germline values: CDR1 SNHLY, CDR2 FYNNEI. V lost 3 bases and J lost 0, with 12 bases in between. The CDR3 consists of 16 residues. The CDR3: CASSDVQSYSYNEQFF. The CDR3 DNA is TGTGCCAGCAGTGACGTCCAATCCTACTCCTACAATGAGCAGTTCTTC.

This clone showed up just a few times. The gene calls are TRBV29-1 and TRBJ2-7; 12 bases fit TRBD1. The CDR3 extends over 15 amino acids. Trimming took 4 bases from V and 5 from J; bases not matched to a gene: 9. Looked up from germline, CDR1 is SQVTM and CDR2 is ANQGSEA. As DNA, the CDR3 is TGCAGCGTTGTCGGTACGGGACAGGGGGCCGACGAGCAGTACTTC. It specifies CSVVGTGQGADEQYF.

The genes are TRBV11-2 and TRBJ2-3; 8 positions match TRBD1. Germline CDR1 SGHAT, CDR2 FQNNGV. The CDR3 consists of 17 residues. Trimming cost V 8 bases and J 2 bases; bases outside gene matches: 15. The CDR3 DNA reads as TGTGCCAGCTCCCCGGGACAGGCTTTTTTAGCCACAGATACGCAGTATTTT. Translated, it gives CASSPGQAFLATDTQYF.

As DNA, the CDR3 is TGTGCCAGCAGCCCCACGGCGGGGGGAACCTACAATGAGCAGTTCTTC. It codes for CASSPTAGGTYNEQFF. V is TRBV9 and J is TRBJ2-1, with 8 bases lining up with TRBD2. Germline V lookup: CDR1 SGDLS, CDR2 YYNGEE. The CDR3 covers 16 residues. The V segment lost 4 bases and the J segment 2 bases; nucleotides outside the gene matches: 8.

The chain joins TRBV30 to TRBJ1-4, with a weak D call TRBD1 (6 bases). V shed 0 bases and J shed 4 bases, with 15 bases lying between them. The CDR3 sequence is 16 residues long. Germline assignment: CDR1 GTSNPN and CDR2 SVGIG (reference sequence). The CDR3 is CAWSVIGTYRNEKLFF. CDR3 bases: TGTGCCTGGAGTGTAATAGGGACATATCGTAATGAAAAACTGTTTTTT.

The CDR3 sequence: CASSPRGGNAEAFF. Here the CDR3 DNA reads TGTGCCAGCTCACCTAGAGGGGGAAACGCTGAAGCTTTCTTT. This chain uses TRBV18 with TRBJ1-1; possible D gene TRBD1, 6 bases. The V end was cut by 3 bases, the J end by 6 bases, with 14 bases between. Germline CDR1 KGHSH, CDR2 LQKENI. This CDR3 has 14 amino acids. Variable domain in full (rest from reference TRBV18 and TRBJ1-1): NAGVMQNPRHLVRRRGQEARLRCSPMKGHSHVYWYRQLPEEGLKFMVYLQKENIIDESGMPKERFSAEFPKEGPSILRIQQVVRGDSAAYFCASSPRGGNAEAFFGQGTRLTVV.

The chain is built from TRBV6-5 and TRBJ1-5; D remains unclear. The CDR3 sequence is 15 residues long. V lost 6 bases to trimming and J lost 0 bases, with 12 bases between them. The germline CDR1 and CDR2 sequences are MNHEY and SVGAGI. Here the CDR3 DNA reads TGTGCCAGCAGCGATAGACTCCCTAGCAATCAGCCCCAGCATTTT. Translation gives CASSDRLPSNQPQHF.

This clone has more than one count but fewer than ten. V usage is TRBV10-2 and J usage is TRBJ2-7; 9 bases map to TRBD2. Germline V lookup: CDR1 WSHSY, CDR2 SAAADI. The length of the CDR3 is 15 residues. After removal of 7 bases from V and 0 bases from J, the junction contained 7 bases not matched to a gene. CDR3 residues: CASTLAGPSSYEQYF. The CDR3 nucleotides are TGCGCCAGCACTCTAGCGGGGCCGAGCTCCTACGAGCAGTACTTC.

The V and J genes are TRBV28 and TRBJ2-7; 11 positions match TRBD2. The CDR3 loop spans 16 amino acids. V lost 6 bases to trimming and J lost 3 bases; unmatched junction nucleotides: 10. The germline V gene encodes CDR1 MDHEN and CDR2 SYDVKM. This CDR3 reads CASSRIAGGPYYEQYF. The CDR3 bases are TGTGCCAGCAGCCGTATAGCGGGGGGGCCTTACTACGAGCAGTACTTC.

The CDR3 sequence is CASIPDRGRNEQYF. The CDR3 DNA follows: TGTGCCAGCATCCCGGACAGGGGGCGTAACGAGCAGTACTTC. The chain joins TRBV6-5 to TRBJ2-7, with 11 bases lining up with TRBD1. V shed 7 bases and J 5 bases; nucleotides not matched to a gene: 7. The germline CDR1 and CDR2 sequences are MNHEY and SVGAGI. The CDR3 has 14 amino acids.

The chain uses TRBV7-6 and TRBJ2-2; 8 bases line up with TRBD1. The V gene end was trimmed by 5 bases and the J gene end by 1 base; junction bases not matched to a gene: 3. Germline assignment: CDR1 SGHVS and CDR2 FNYEAQ. The CDR3 consists of 15 residues. The chain's CDR3 is CASSPGTGNTGELFF. The CDR3 region has the DNA TGTGCCAGCAGCCCCGGGACAGGGAACACCGGGGAGCTGTTTTTT.

The rearrangement links TRBV5-1 to TRBJ2-5; 7 bases agree with TRBD1. The CDR3 is 14 residues long. Germline V gene data show CDR1 as SGHRS and CDR2 as YFSETQ. V trimming: 4 bases; J trimming: 5 bases; junction bases outside the gene matches: 8. CDR3 sequence: CASSPSTGLETQYF. In nucleotides, the CDR3 is TGCGCCAGCAGCCCCTCGACAGGGTTGGAGACCCAGTACTTC.

This clone was observed once. V and J are TRBV5-6 and TRBJ1-1; 7 bases align to TRBD1. Germline V gene lookup returns CDR1 SGHDT and CDR2 YYEEEE. V shed 3 bases, J shed 1 base, and the junction held 6 bases outside the gene matches. This CDR3 is built from 15 residues. The chain's CDR3 is CASSSRQGKNTEAFF. The CDR3 bases are TGTGCCAGCAGCTCGAGACAGGGAAAGAACACTGAAGCTTTCTTT.

This rearrangement joins TRBV18 to TRBJ1-1; TRBD1 is a possible D gene (6 bases). This CDR3 region has 13 residues. Germline V gene data show CDR1 as KGHSH and CDR2 as LQKENI. Trimming shortened V by 6 bases and J by 1 base, and 9 bases separated the two germline ends. The CDR3, as DNA: TGTGCCAGCTCGGGACAAAAGAACACTGAAGCTTTCTTT. The encoded protein is CASSGQKNTEAFF.

This rearrangement joins TRBV7-9 to TRBJ1-2, with 10 bases identical to TRBD1. The CDR3 is 15 residues long. With V trimmed by 1 base and J by 2 bases, 1 base remained unmatched. The germline gives CDR1 SEHNR, CDR2 FQNEAQ (reference sequence). CDR3 region: CASSLGGQGNYGYTF. The CDR3 region has the DNA TGTGCCAGCAGCTTAGGGGGACAGGGGAACTATGGCTACACCTTC.

The CDR3 loop is CASTTGTGNNQPQHF. The CDR3 coding sequence is TGTGCCAGCACTACTGGGACAGGGAACAATCAGCCCCAGCATTTT. V is TRBV28 and J is TRBJ1-5, with 9 bases fitting TRBD1. The germline gives CDR1 MDHEN, CDR2 SYDVKM. This CDR3 is built from 15 residues. V dropped 7 bases and J dropped 3; count of bases not matched to a gene: 7.

The genes are TRBV5-5 and TRBJ2-7; maybe TRBD2 (6 bases). V was cut by 5 bases and J by 3 bases, with 18 bases left in between. This CDR3 has 15 amino acids. Germline CDR1 and CDR2: SGHKS and YYEKEE (reference sequence). The CDR3 sequence: CASRNLGAGGYEQYF. The CDR3 DNA reads as TGTGCCAGCAGAAATTTGGGTGCCGGGGGCTACGAGCAGTACTTC.

J is TRBJ1-2 and V is TRBV6-2 or TRBV6-3; 7 positions match TRBD1. Germline CDR1 is MNHEY and CDR2 is SVGEGT. The CDR3 has 13 amino acids. Trimming at V came to 6 bases and at J to 6 bases, leaving 7 bases not matched to a gene. The CDR3 sequence: CASSLTGAHGYTF. In DNA, the CDR3 is TGTGCCAGCAGCCTAACAGGGGCCCATGGCTACACCTTC.